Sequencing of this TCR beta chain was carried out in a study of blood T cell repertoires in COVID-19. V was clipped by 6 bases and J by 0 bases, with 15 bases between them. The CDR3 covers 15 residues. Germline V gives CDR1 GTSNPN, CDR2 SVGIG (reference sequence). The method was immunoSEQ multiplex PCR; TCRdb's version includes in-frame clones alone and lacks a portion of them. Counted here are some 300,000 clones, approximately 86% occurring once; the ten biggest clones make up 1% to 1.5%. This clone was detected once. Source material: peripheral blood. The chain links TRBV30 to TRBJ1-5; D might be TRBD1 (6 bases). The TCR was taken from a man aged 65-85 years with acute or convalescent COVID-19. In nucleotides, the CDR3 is TGTGCCTGCCAAGTGGGGGCTTTTAGCAATCAGCCCCAGCATTTT. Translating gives CACQVGAFSNQPQHF.